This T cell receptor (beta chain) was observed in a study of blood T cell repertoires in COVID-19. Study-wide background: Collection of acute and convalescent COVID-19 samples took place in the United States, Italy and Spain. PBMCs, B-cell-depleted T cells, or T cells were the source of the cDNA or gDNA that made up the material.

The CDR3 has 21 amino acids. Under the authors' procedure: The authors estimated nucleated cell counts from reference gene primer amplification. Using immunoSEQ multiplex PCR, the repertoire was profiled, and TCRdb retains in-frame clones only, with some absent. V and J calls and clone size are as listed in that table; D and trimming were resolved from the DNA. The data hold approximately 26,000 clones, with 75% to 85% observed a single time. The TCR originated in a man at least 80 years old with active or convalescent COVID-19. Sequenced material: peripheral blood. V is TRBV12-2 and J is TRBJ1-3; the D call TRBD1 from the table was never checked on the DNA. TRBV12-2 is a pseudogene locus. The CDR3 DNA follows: TGTGCAAGTCGCTTAGGGGACTTGGGACAGGGTGGTAGTGGAGCTGGAAACACCATATATTTT. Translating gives CASRLGDLGQGGSGAGNTIYF.